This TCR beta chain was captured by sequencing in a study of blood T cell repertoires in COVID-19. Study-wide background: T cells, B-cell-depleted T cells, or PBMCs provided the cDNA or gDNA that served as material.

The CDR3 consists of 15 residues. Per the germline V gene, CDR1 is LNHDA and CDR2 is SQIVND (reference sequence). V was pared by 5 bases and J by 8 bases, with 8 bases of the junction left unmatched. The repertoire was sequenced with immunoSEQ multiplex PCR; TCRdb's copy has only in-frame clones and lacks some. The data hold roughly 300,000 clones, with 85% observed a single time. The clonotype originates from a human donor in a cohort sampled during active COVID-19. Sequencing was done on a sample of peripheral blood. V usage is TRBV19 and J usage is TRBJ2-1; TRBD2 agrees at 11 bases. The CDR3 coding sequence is TGTGCCAGTAGTTCTCCCGGGACTAGCGGCTATGAGCAGTTCTTC. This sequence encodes CASSSPGTSGYEQFF.